These T cell receptor beta chains were read from a single sample in a study of PD-1 and CTLA-4 blockade in melanoma. Generated by immunoSEQ multiplex PCR, the TCRdb table keeps only in-frame clones and is missing some. The data contain around 16,000 clones, 73% of them seen just once; the ten biggest clones take up about a sixth. The specimen was CD8+ T cells from peripheral blood, collected before anti-PD-1 treatment. These receptors were taken from a human donor with melanoma. CDR3s include the opening cysteine and the closing phenylalanine or tryptophan. The D gene is left open where the match is weak. Not every row has a clone size; where given, it reads once, few, many or a size class.

j_call v_call clone_size d_call cdr3_aa cdr3_nt
TRBJ2-7 TRBV15 - - CATAVMNGATYEQYF TGTGCCACAGCGGTGATGAACGGGGCTACATACGAGCAGTACTTC
TRBJ2-7 TRBV2 - - CASSEALRLYEQYF TGTGCCAGCAGTGAAGCGCTTAGGCTCTACGAGCAGTACTTC
TRBJ2-5 TRBV6-6 - - CASSYPEGQETQYF TGTGCCAGCAGTTACCCAGAGGGCCAAGAGACCCAGTACTTC
TRBJ2-1 TRBV9 - - CASSLRLYNEQFF TGTGCCAGCAGCCTCAGGCTCTACAATGAGCAGTTCTTC
TRBJ1-5 TRBV5-1 medium-sized - CASSLAGTAHQPQHF TGCGCCAGCAGCTTGGCCGGGACGGCCCATCAGCCCCAGCATTTT
TRBJ2-7 TRBV5-4 - TRBD1 CASSFLGGQDEYF TGTGCCAGCAGCTTCCTTGGGGGACAGGATGAGTACTTC
TRBJ2-5 TRBV6-5 once - CASSPGQPEETQYF TGTGCCAGCAGTCCTGGACAGCCCGAAGAGACCCAGTACTTC
TRBJ2-3 TRBV3-1/TRBV3-2 - - CASSQVRADTQYF TGTGCCAGCAGCCAAGTTCGCGCAGATACGCAGTATTTT
TRBJ2-7 TRBV19 few - CASSIGGTGIVDEQYF TGTGCCAGTAGTATAGGGGGAACAGGGATAGTCGACGAGCAGTACTTC
TRBJ1-3 TRBV30 - - CAWNGESAGNTIYF TGTGCCTGGAACGGGGAAAGTGCTGGAAACACCATATATTTT
TRBJ2-7 TRBV6-5 few TRBD2 CASSLLAGEQYF TGTGCCAGCAGCCTACTAGCGGGAGAGCAGTACTTC
TRBJ1-1 TRBV7-9 - - CASSPHEVSPTEAFF TGTGCCAGCAGCCCCCACGAGGTTTCTCCCACTGAAGCTTTCTTT
TRBJ1-3 TRBV14 - TRBD1 CASSRTGYGNTIYF TGTGCCAGCAGCCGGACAGGGTATGGAAACACCATATATTTT
TRBJ2-1 TRBV7-9 - - CASSPSSGTEQFF TGTGCCAGCAGCCCTAGCTCCGGGACAGAGCAGTTCTTC
TRBJ1-1 TRBV9 - - CASSVGGQLTEAFF TGTGCCAGCAGCGTAGGGGGGCAGCTCACTGAAGCTTTCTTT
TRBJ1-2 TRBV5-1 - - CASSLGPGNPHGYTF TGCGCCAGCAGCTTGGGTCCAGGCAACCCCCATGGCTACACCTTC
TRBJ2-7 TRBV11-1 - - CASSSLRVRGEQYF TGTGCCAGCAGCTCCCTCAGGGTTCGAGGCGAGCAGTACTTC
TRBJ2-4 TRBV2 - TRBD1 CAASGTGGEKNIQYF TGTGCCGCCTCCGGGACAGGGGGCGAGAAAAACATTCAGTACTTC
TRBJ2-2 TRBV3-1/TRBV3-2 - - CASSQDWIPGRNTGELFF TGTGCCAGCAGCCAAGATTGGATTCCGGGCCGAAACACCGGGGAGCTGTTTTTT
TRBJ2-3 TRBV28 few - CASSLGGPLTTDTQYF TGTGCCAGCAGTTTGGGAGGACCTCTTACCACAGATACGCAGTATTTT
TRBJ1-4 TRBV23-1 - TRBD1 CASSHPADRDNEKLFF TGCGCCAGCAGTCATCCCGCTGACAGGGATAATGAAAAACTGTTTTTT
TRBJ1-2 TRBV11-2 - - CASSLAGSAGYTF TGTGCCAGCAGCTTAGCCGGGTCGGCTGGCTACACCTTC
TRBJ1-4 TRBV10-3 - - CAISEGPTAALNEKLFF TGTGCCATCAGTGAGGGTCCCACTGCGGCGTTGAATGAAAAACTGTTTTTT
TRBJ2-3 TRBV24-1 - TRBD2 CATSVGTSGTDTQYF TGTGCCACCAGTGTGGGGACTAGCGGAACAGATACGCAGTATTTT
TRBJ1-2 TRBV27 - - CASSSSPNYGYTF TGTGCCAGCAGTTCTTCCCCGAACTATGGCTACACCTTC
TRBJ2-7 TRBV19 - TRBD1 CASSVGDREFYEQYF TGTGCCAGTAGCGTAGGGGACAGGGAATTCTACGAGCAGTACTTC
TRBJ1-6 TRBV3-1/TRBV3-2 - - CASSQDPTGTYNSPLHF TGTGCCAGCAGCCAAGATCCCACAGGAACCTATAATTCACCCCTCCACTTT
TRBJ1-1 TRBV14 - - CASSQATAGRGAFF TGTGCCAGCAGCCAAGCCACGGCCGGCCGCGGAGCTTTCTTT
TRBJ2-1 TRBV30 few - CAWNRPEGIWFF TGTGCCTGGAACCGTCCCGAGGGGATCTGGTTCTTC
TRBJ2-3 TRBV3-1/TRBV3-2 - - CASSQSGQQYF TGTGCCAGCAGCCAGTCGGGACAACAGTATTTT
TRBJ2-1 TRBV25-1 - - CASSEVIDEQFF TGTGCCAGCAGTGAAGTTATCGATGAGCAGTTCTTC
TRBJ2-3 TRBV12-3/TRBV12-4 once - CASTYGDTQYF TGTGCCAGCACCTACGGCGATACGCAGTATTTT
TRBJ1-5 TRBV24-1 - - CATSDLSSNQPQHF TGTGCCACCAGTGACCTAAGTAGCAATCAGCCCCAGCATTTT
TRBJ1-2 TRBV19 - - CASSIGGGWTNYGYTF TGTGCCAGTAGTATAGGTGGGGGATGGACTAACTATGGCTACACCTTC
TRBJ2-4 TRBV7-6 few TRBD1 CASSLNRGPKNIQYF TGTGCCAGCAGCTTAAATAGGGGGCCCAAAAACATTCAGTACTTC
TRBJ2-7 TRBV11-3 - - CASSSSPSRGEQYF TGTGCCAGCAGCTCATCCCCCAGCAGAGGGGAGCAGTACTTC
TRBJ1-4 TRBV25-1 once - CASSEGREGNEKLFF TGTGCCAGCAGTGAAGGCAGGGAGGGAAATGAAAAACTGTTTTTT
TRBJ1-2 TRBV19 - TRBD1 CASSADRGYGYTF TGTGCCAGTAGTGCGGACAGGGGTTATGGCTACACCTTC
TRBJ2-3 TRBV9 - - CASSVYGREADTQYF TGTGCCAGCAGCGTATACGGCAGGGAGGCAGATACGCAGTATTTT
TRBJ1-5 TRBV27 - - CASSLSNQPQHF TGTGCCAGCAGTTTGTCAAATCAGCCCCAGCATTTT
TRBJ2-7 TRBV2 - TRBD1 CASRSPRGLPSYEQYF TGTGCCAGCAGATCACCCAGGGGGCTTCCCTCCTACGAGCAGTACTTC
TRBJ1-2 TRBV19 few TRBD1 CASSLPGGLGANYGYTF TGTGCCAGTAGTCTGCCAGGGGGTCTAGGGGCTAACTATGGCTACACCTTC
TRBJ1-5 TRBV4-1 once - CASSQTGEGQPQHF TGCGCCAGCAGCCAGACGGGGGAGGGGCAGCCCCAGCATTTT
TRBJ2-3 TRBV6-1 - - CASSEWRTDTQYF TGTGCCAGCAGTGAATGGAGGACAGATACGCAGTATTTT
TRBJ1-1 TRBV19 - TRBD1 CASRIPGQAVSAFF TGTGCCAGTAGAATTCCGGGACAGGCGGTTTCGGCTTTCTTT
TRBJ2-2 TRBV5-6 few - CASSLDVAGELFF TGTGCCAGCAGCTTGGATGTGGCCGGGGAGCTGTTTTTT
TRBJ1-4 TRBV5-6 - - CASSLGTRLFF TGTGCCAGCAGCTTGGGGACGAGACTGTTTTTT
TRBJ2-1 TRBV13 - TRBD2 CASSFRTSGTVEQFF TGTGCCAGCAGCTTTCGGACTAGCGGGACCGTTGAGCAGTTCTTC
TRBJ2-2 TRBV2 few TRBD1 CASRDDRGTGELFF TGTGCCAGCAGAGATGACAGGGGCACCGGGGAGCTGTTTTTT
TRBJ2-5 TRBV6-5 - - CASSYRAEEETQYF TGTGCCAGCAGTTACAGGGCAGAAGAAGAGACCCAGTACTTC
TRBJ1-1 TRBV21-1 - - CAGSPRYGDTEAFF TGTGCCGGCAGCCCCCGCTACGGGGACACTGAAGCTTTCTTT